This is a list of T cell receptor beta chains from one sample in a study of T cells in Graves' hyperthyroidism and ophthalmopathy. Via MiXCR, TCRdb re-called the multiplex PCR reads, giving one row per CDR3 protein. The data contain 490,000 or so distinct CDR3 sequences, 15% to 20% of them singletons. The sequenced material came from blood. The receptors stem from a man aged 40-49 years with Graves' ophthalmopathy. Both conserved end residues are part of each CDR3. A D gene is named only where the DNA matches it firmly. Size tells how often a clone was seen (once, few, many) or the class of an expanded clone, and some rows leave it out.

D gene,J gene,clone size,V gene,CDR3 DNA,CDR3 protein
NA,TRBJ1-6,many,TRBV12-3/TRBV12-4,TGTGCCAGCAGTTTTGGACAGAAATATAATTCACCCCTCCACTTT,CASSFGQKYNSPLHF
TRBD1,TRBJ1-4,few,TRBV27,TGTGCCAGCAGCCCCTTAACGGTGGGACAGCAAGAAAAACTGTTTTTT,CASSPLTVGQQEKLFF
TRBD2,TRBJ2-7,few,TRBV5-1,TGCGCCAGCAGCCCTTCGGGGGGAGCCAGAGTCTACGAGCAGTACTTC,CASSPSGGARVYEQYF
TRBD1,TRBJ1-1,few,TRBV6-1,TGTGCCAGCAGTGAAAGCCCCCAGGGGGCGCGAGCTTTCTTT,CASSESPQGARAFF
NA,TRBJ1-5,few,TRBV7-2,TGTGCCAGCAGCTCAAGACTGCGGGGTCAGCCCCAGCATTTT,CASSSRLRGQPQHF
TRBD1,TRBJ2-3,few,TRBV20-1,TGCAGTGCTAGAAGAGGGGGCTCCCTTCGAGATACGCAGTATTTT,CSARRGGSLRDTQYF
TRBD2,TRBJ2-3,many,TRBV27,TGTGCCAGCTCACCCGGGACTAGCGGAAGCACAGATACGCAGTATTTT,CASSPGTSGSTDTQYF
TRBD1,TRBJ2-5,few,TRBV5-1,TGCGCCAGCAGCTCCGGGGGGACAGGGAAGGAGACCCAGTACTTC,CASSSGGTGKETQYF
NA,TRBJ1-4,few,TRBV30,TGTGCCTGCTCCAGATCAACTAATGAAAAACTGTTTTTT,CACSRSTNEKLFF
NA,TRBJ1-4,few,TRBV20-1,TGCAGTGCCCTGGGGGGGGTCGTAGAAAAACTGTTTTTT,CSALGGVVEKLFF
NA,TRBJ1-2,few,TRBV4-3,TGCGCCAGCAGCCAAGATCTGCCGAATTCCCGCTATGGCTACACCTTC,CASSQDLPNSRYGYTF
TRBD1,TRBJ2-5,NA,TRBV10-3,TGTGCCAGCAGCCCCCGAGCCGGGACAGGGTTCCAAGCGACCCAGTACTTC,CASSPRAGTGFQATQYF
TRBD1,TRBJ2-2,few,TRBV12-3/TRBV12-4,TGTGCCAGCAGTTTAAAGGGGGCCCGCACCGGGGAGCTGTTTTTT,CASSLKGARTGELFF
NA,TRBJ2-6,NA,TRBV2,TGTGCCAGCAGTGAAACATCCCGCTCTGGGGCCAACGTCCTGACTTTC,CASSETSRSGANVLTF
NA,TRBJ1-5,many,TRBV7-8,TGTGCCAGCAGCTTGACAGTTAGCAATCAGCCCCAGCATTTT,CASSLTVSNQPQHF
TRBD1,TRBJ2-4,few,TRBV24-1,TGTGCCACCAGTGATCCCGTCAGGGGGTATGGAAACATTCAGTACTTC,CATSDPVRGYGNIQYF
TRBD1,TRBJ1-2,many,TRBV27,TGTGCCAGCAGTTCTCAACCCGGGACAGGGATCTATGGCTACACCTTC,CASSSQPGTGIYGYTF
NA,TRBJ1-4,few,TRBV18,TGTGCCAGCTCACCGGGACACTATAATGAAAAACTGTTTTTT,CASSPGHYNEKLFF
TRBD1,TRBJ2-1,many,TRBV11-1,TGTGCCAGCAGCCCATCATCGGGTGCAGGGGGCAAAAACAATGAGCAGTTCTTC,CASSPSSGAGGKNNEQFF
TRBD1,TRBJ1-5,NA,TRBV2,TGTGCCAGCATGGACAGGCCACCTGTTTATAGCAATCAGCCCCAGCATTTT,CASMDRPPVYSNQPQHF
NA,TRBJ2-4,many,TRBV30,TGTGCCTGGAGTCGGGCAGGGACGTTTCAAAACATTCAGTACTTC,CAWSRAGTFQNIQYF
NA,TRBJ2-2,NA,TRBV4-3,TGCGCCAGCAGCCAAGATCGTGAAGCGGGCACCGGGGAGCTGTTTTTT,CASSQDREAGTGELFF
TRBD1,TRBJ2-7,few,TRBV11-2,TGTGCCAGCAGCGGGTCTCACAGGGGAAAGGGGGAGCAGTACTTC,CASSGSHRGKGEQYF
TRBD1,TRBJ1-5,NA,TRBV29-1,TGCAGCGTTCTTCCAGGGGGCAATCGGCCCCAGCATTTT,CSVLPGGNRPQHF
NA,TRBJ2-7,NA,TRBV15,TGTGCCACCAGCCGGACAGTCAGCTCCTACGAGCAGTACTTC,CATSRTVSSYEQYF
TRBD1,TRBJ2-7,many,TRBV30,TGTGCCTGGAGTGTTGTGACAGGGTCCTACGAGCAGTACTTC,CAWSVVTGSYEQYF
NA,TRBJ2-5,few,TRBV7-9,TGTGCCAGCTCCCGCGCGGGAGAGACCCAGTACTTC,CASSRAGETQYF
NA,TRBJ2-5,NA,TRBV30,TGTGCCTGGAAACAAGAGACCCAGTACTTC,CAWKQETQYF
NA,TRBJ1-2,NA,TRBV5-1,TGCGCCAGCAGAGACACCGAAACCTATGGCTACACCTTC,CASRDTETYGYTF
NA,TRBJ1-2,few,TRBV20-1,TGCAGTGCTAGAGCGGGCGGCAGGGGAAACTATGGCTACACCTTC,CSARAGGRGNYGYTF
NA,TRBJ1-1,few,TRBV27,TGTGCCAGCAGTTTGATGGGCAGTGAAGCTTTCTTT,CASSLMGSEAFF
NA,TRBJ2-1,NA,TRBV7-9,TGTGCCAGCAGCCCAGACTACCCTCGGGTGGGCGAGCAGTTCTTC,CASSPDYPRVGEQFF
NA,TRBJ1-1,NA,TRBV6-1,TGTGCCAGCAGTGAACACTGGAAGAACACTGAAGCTTTCTTT,CASSEHWKNTEAFF
NA,TRBJ2-7,NA,TRBV3-1,TGTGCCAGCAGTCCATTGGGGGGGACACACTCCTACGAGCAGTACTTC,CASSPLGGTHSYEQYF
NA,TRBJ2-7,many,TRBV7-6,TGTGCCAGCAGCTCCGAGGGGTTTAGAAGCCTCTACGAGCAGTACTTC,CASSSEGFRSLYEQYF
NA,TRBJ2-5,NA,TRBV30,TGTGCCTGGAGTGTTAGCGAGCTAGAGACCCAGTACTTC,CAWSVSELETQYF
TRBD1,TRBJ1-2,NA,TRBV9,TGTGCCAGCAGCGAAACCAAGGGGGCTTGGGGCTACACCTTC,CASSETKGAWGYTF
TRBD1,TRBJ2-7,NA,TRBV18,TGTGCCAGCTCACCATCGGGACAGGACTACGAGCAGTACTTC,CASSPSGQDYEQYF
NA,TRBJ2-2,few,TRBV3-1,TGTGCCAGCAGCCAGAAGGGGGCGAACACCGGGGAGCTGTTTTTT,CASSQKGANTGELFF
NA,TRBJ1-2,NA,TRBV27,TGTGCCAGCAGTATTGACAGGACCGACTATGGCTACACCTTC,CASSIDRTDYGYTF
NA,TRBJ2-5,few,TRBV4-2,TGTGCCAGCAGCCGCCAGGACCGGTACCAAGAGACCCAGTACTTC,CASSRQDRYQETQYF
TRBD2,TRBJ2-1,many,TRBV12-3/TRBV12-4,TGTGCCAGCAGTTTTGCGGGGGGTGAGCAGTTCTTC,CASSFAGGEQFF